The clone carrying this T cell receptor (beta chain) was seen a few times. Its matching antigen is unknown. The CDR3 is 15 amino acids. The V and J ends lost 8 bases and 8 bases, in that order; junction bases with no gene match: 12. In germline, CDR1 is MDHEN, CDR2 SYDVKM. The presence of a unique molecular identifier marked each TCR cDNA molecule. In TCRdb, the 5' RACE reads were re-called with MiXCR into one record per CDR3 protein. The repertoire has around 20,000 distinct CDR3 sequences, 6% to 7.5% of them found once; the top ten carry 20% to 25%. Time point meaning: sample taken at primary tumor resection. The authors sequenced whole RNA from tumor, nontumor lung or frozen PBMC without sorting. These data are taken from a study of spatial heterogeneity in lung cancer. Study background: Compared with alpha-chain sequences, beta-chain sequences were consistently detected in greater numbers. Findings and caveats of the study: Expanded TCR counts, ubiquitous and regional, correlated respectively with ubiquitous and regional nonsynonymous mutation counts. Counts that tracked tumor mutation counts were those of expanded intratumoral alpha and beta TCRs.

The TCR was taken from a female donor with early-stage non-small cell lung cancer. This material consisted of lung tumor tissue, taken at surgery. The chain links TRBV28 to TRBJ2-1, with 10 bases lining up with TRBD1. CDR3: CASLNPGQGLDEQFF. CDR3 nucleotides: TGTGCCAGCCTTAACCCGGGACAGGGGCTTGATGAGCAGTTCTTC.